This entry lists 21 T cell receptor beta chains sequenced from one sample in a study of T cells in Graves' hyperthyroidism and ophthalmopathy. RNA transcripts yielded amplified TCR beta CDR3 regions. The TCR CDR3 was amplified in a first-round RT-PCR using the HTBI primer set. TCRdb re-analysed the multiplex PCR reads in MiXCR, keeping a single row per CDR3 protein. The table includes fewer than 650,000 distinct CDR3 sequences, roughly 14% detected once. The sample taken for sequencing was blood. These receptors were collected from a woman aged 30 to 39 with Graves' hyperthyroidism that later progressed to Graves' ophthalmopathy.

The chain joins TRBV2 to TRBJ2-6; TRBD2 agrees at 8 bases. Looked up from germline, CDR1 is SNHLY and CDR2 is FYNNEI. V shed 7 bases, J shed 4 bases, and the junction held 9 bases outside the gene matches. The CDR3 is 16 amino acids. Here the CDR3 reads CASTGGGGAGANVLTF. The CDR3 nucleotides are TGTGCCAGCACCGGGGGGGGGGGCGCCGGGGCCAACGTCCTGACTTTC. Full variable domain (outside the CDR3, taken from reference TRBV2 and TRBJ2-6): EPEVTQTPSHQVTQMGQEVILRCVPISNHLYFYWYRQILGQKVEFLVSFYNNEISEKSEIFDDQFSVERPDGSNFTLKIRSTKLEDSAMYFCASTGGGGAGANVLTFGAGSRLTVL.

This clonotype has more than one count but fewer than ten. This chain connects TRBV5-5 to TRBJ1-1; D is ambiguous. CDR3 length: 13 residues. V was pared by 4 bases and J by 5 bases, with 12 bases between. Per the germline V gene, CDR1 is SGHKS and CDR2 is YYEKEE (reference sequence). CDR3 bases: TGTGCCAGCAGCGTGTCCGGGGTAACTGAAGCTTTCTTT. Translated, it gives CASSVSGVTEAFF.

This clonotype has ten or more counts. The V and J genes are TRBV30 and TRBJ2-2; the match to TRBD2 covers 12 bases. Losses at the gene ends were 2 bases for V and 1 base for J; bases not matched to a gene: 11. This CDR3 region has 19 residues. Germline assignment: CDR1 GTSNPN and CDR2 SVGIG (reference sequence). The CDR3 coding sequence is TGTGCCTGGAGTCGACCCCAAGGACTAGCGGGAAGGAACACCGGGGAGCTGTTTTTT. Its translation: CAWSRPQGLAGRNTGELFF.

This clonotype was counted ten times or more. CDR3 in DNA: TGTGCCAGCAGCTCTAGGTTGGACAGGGGGCCTGTCGTACGAGAGACCCAGTACTTC. Protein product: CASSSRLDRGPVVRETQYF. The rearrangement links TRBV11-1 to TRBJ2-5, with 11 bases that match TRBD1. The CDR3 spans 19 residues. The germline V gene encodes CDR1 SGHAT and CDR2 FQDESV (reference sequence). Trimming cost V 4 bases and J 4 bases; bases outside gene matches: 17. The full variable domain, its missing parts supplied by reference TRBV11-1 and TRBJ2-5, is EAEVAQSPRYKITEKSQAVAFWCDPISGHATLYWYRQILGQGPELLVQFQDESVVDDSQLPKDRFSAERLKGVDSTLKIQPAELGDSAMYLCASSSRLDRGPVVRETQYFGPGTRLLVL.

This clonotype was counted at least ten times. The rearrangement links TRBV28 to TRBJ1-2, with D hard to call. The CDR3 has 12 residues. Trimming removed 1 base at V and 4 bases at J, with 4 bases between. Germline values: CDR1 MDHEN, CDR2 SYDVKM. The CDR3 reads CASSLSRYGYTF. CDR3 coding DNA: TGTGCCAGCAGTTTATCCCGCTATGGCTACACCTTC.

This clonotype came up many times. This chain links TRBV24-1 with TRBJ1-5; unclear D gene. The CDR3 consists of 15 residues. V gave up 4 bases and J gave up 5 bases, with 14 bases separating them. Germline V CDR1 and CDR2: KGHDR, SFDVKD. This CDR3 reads CATSDSGSSYQPQHF. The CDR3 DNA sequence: TGTGCCACCAGTGACTCGGGCAGCTCATATCAGCCCCAGCATTTT.

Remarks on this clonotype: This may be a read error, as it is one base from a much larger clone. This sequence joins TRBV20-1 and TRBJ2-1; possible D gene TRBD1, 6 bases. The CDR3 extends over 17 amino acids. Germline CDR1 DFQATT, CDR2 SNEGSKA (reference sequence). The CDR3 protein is CSARESPGRGSYNEQSF. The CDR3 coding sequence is TGCAGTGCTAGAGAGAGTCCCGGCAGGGGCTCCTACAATGAGCAGTCCTTC.

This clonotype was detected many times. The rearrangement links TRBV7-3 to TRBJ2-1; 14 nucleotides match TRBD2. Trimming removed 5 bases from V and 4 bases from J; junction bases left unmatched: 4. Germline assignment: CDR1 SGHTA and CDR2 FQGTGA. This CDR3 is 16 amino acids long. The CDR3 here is CASSPRLAGGYNEQFF. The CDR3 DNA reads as TGTGCCAGCAGCCCTAGACTAGCGGGAGGGTACAATGAGCAGTTCTTC. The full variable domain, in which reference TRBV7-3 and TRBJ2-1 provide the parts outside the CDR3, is GAGVSQTPSNKVTEKGKYVELRCDPISGHTALYWYRQSLGQGPEFLIYFQGTGAADDSGLPNDRFFAVRPEGSVSTLKIQRTERGDSAVYLCASSPRLAGGYNEQFFGPGTRLTVL.

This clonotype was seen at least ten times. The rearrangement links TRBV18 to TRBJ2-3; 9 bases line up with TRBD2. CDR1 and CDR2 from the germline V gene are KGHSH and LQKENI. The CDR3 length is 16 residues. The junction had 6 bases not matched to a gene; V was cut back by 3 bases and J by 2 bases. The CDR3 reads CASSPTSGKYTDTQYF. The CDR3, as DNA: TGTGCCAGCTCACCGACTAGCGGAAAATACACAGATACGCAGTATTTT. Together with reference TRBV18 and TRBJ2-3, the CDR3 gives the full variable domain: NAGVMQNPRHLVRRRGQEARLRCSPMKGHSHVYWYRQLPEEGLKFMVYLQKENIIDESGMPKERFSAEFPKEGPSILRIQQVVRGDSAAYFCASSPTSGKYTDTQYFGPGTRLTVL.

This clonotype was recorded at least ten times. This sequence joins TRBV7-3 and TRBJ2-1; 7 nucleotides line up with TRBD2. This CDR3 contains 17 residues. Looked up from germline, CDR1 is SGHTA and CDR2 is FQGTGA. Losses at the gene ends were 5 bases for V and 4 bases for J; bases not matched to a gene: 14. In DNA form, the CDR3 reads TGTGCCAGCAGCGGAAAGCCTCCTAGCGGCGCGTACAATGAGCAGTTCTTC. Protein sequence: CASSGKPPSGAYNEQFF.

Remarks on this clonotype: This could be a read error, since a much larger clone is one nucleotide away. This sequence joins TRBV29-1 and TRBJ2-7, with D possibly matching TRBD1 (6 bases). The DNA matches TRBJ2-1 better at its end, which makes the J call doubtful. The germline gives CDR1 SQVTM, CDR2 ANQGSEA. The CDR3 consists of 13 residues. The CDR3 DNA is TGCAGCGTCCTCAGGACAGATACCTACGAGCAGTTCTTC. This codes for CSVLRTDTYEQFF.

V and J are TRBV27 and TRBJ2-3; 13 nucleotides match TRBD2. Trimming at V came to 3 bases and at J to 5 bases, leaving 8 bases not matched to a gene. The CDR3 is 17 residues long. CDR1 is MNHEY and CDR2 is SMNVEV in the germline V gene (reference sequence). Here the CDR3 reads CASSLPGLAGVGDTQYF. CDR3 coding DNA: TGTGCCAGCAGTTTGCCAGGACTAGCGGGAGTGGGAGATACGCAGTATTTT.

CDR3 region: CSAIGGPYEQYF. The CDR3 region has the DNA TGCAGTGCTATCGGGGGACCCTACGAGCAGTACTTC. V and J are TRBV20-1 and TRBJ2-7; perhaps TRBD2 as D (6 bases). The germline V gene has CDR1 DFQATT and CDR2 SNEGSKA (reference sequence). The CDR3 length is 12 residues. V was cut by 4 bases and J by 2 bases, with 9 bases left in between.

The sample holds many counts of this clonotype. In DNA form, the CDR3 reads TGTGCCAGCAAAGCCGGGGAAGGGATGAGCACTGAAGCTTTCTTT. Its protein product is CASKAGEGMSTEAFF. The V call is TRBV6-1, the J call TRBJ1-1, with D unresolved. Trimming removed 7 bases at V and 4 bases at J, with 19 bases between. The CDR3 runs 15 residues. CDR1 and CDR2 from the germline V gene are MNHNS and SASEGT.

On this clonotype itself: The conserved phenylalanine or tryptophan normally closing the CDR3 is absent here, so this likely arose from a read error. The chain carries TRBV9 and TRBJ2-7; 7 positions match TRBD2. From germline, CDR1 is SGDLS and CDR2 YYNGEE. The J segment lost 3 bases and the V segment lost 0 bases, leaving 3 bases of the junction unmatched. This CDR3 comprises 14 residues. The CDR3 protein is CASSVETSSYEQYS. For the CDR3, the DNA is TGTGCCAGCAGCGTAGAGACTAGCAGCTACGAGCAGTACTCC.

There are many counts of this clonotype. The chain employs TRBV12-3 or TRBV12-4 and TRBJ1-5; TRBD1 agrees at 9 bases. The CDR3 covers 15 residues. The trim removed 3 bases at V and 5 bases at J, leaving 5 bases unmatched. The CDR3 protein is CASSFFTGGDQPQHF. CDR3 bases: TGTGCCAGCAGTTTTTTTACAGGGGGCGATCAGCCCCAGCATTTT.

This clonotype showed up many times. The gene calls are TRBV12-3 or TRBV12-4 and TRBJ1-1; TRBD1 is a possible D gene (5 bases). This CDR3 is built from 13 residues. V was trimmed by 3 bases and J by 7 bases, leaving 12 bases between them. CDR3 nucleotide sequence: TGTGCCAGCAGTTTTGGGGGGGATAGTGAAGCTTTCTTT. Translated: CASSFGGDSEAFF.

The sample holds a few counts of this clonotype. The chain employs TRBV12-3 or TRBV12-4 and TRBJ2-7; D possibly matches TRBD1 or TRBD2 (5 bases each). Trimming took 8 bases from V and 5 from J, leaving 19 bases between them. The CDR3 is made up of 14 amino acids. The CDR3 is CASRSGAGHDEQYF. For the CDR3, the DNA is TGTGCCAGCCGTTCCGGGGCAGGGCACGACGAGCAGTACTTC.

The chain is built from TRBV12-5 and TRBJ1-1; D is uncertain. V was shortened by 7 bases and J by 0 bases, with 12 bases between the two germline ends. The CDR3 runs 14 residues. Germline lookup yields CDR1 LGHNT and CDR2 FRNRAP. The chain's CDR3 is CASATMIMNTEAFF. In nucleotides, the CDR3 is TGTGCTAGTGCTACTATGATTATGAACACTGAAGCTTTCTTT.

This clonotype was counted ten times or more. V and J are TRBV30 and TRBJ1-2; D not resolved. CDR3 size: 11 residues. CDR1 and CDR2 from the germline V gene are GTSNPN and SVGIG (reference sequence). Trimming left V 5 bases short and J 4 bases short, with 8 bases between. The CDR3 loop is CAWAVGYGYTF. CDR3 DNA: TGTGCCTGGGCTGTCGGCTATGGCTACACCTTC.

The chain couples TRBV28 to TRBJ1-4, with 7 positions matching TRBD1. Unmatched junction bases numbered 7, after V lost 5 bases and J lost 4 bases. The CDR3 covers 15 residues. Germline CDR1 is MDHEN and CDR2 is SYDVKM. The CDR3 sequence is CASSGQGGFNEKLFF. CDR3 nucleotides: TGTGCCAGCAGTGGGCAGGGGGGCTTTAATGAAAAACTGTTTTTT. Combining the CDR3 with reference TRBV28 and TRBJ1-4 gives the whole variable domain DVKVTQSSRYLVKRTGEKVFLECVQDMDHENMFWYRQDPGLGLRLIYFSYDVKMKEKGDIPEGYSVSREKKERFSLILESASTNQTSMYLCASSGQGGFNEKLFFGSGTQLSVL.